This section outlines one T cell receptor beta chain sequence together with its context. Its target antigen remains unknown. There are no base qualities to consult, and no much larger clone falls within one base. This specimen belongs to a study of T cell responses to AZD1222 COVID-19 vaccine (dated by TCRdb to the early 2020s). Regarding the research as a whole: AZD1222 recipients given second doses at about 4 weeks or at about 12 weeks were pooled, since spike-specific TCR depth and breadth were not found to differ between the two schedules. A total of approximately 250 trial participants underwent TCR sequencing, of whom roughly 210 had received two doses of AZD1222 and roughly 26 had received two doses of the MenACWY control vaccine. Trial participants were enrolled into age subgroups of 18-55, 56-69 and 70-plus years, which contained about 150, 28 and 57 TCR-sequenced participants, respectively.

The time point label, read with the paper, signifies: baseline before first vaccination. Vaccinee samples came from UK trials COV001 and COV002, including a single-blind randomized controlled phase 2/3 trial of AZD1222 (ChAdOx1 nCoV-19) in healthy adults. Trial participant PBMC samples were collected at day 0 and day 28 after the second dose for TCRbeta chain sequencing. General conclusions and limits of the study: Most participants were white British and females outnumbered males, and the authors suggested that clonal diversity may have been underestimated. Only five or six AZD1222 recipients were SARS-CoV-2 seropositive at baseline, limiting conclusions about previously exposed vaccinees. No day 14 peak-response samples were available, so repertoires were characterized only after the peak T cell response. After two AZD1222 doses, both the breadth and the depth of spike-specific TCRs were significantly higher than at day 0 and than in MenACWY recipients. The vaccine-associated CD4 TCRs covered the entire spike protein, and the dominant responses fell in regions 160-218 and 743-854. The 56-69-year group was small, and its depth increase did not reach significance, likely because of low power. Epitopes outside the regions mutated in the B.1.351 and B.1.1.7 variants were reportedly recognized by nearly half of the unique spike-specific TCRs.

CDR1 and CDR2 (MNHEY, SVGAGI) derive from the germline V gene. The CDR3 measures 12 amino acids from cysteine to phenylalanine. CDR3 DNA is the only sequence kept; it has 36 bases, read in frame from the first base. Trimming removed 5 bases from V and 6 bases from J, leaving 10 bases between the germline ends. The CDR3 regions of human TCRbeta chains were analyzed by immunosequencing. On the study's bioinformatics: Repertoire TCRs were matched against a reference library of SARS-CoV-2-specific TCRs generated with the MIRA antigen-specificity platform. Breadth was defined as the fraction of unique TCRs that were SARS-CoV-2-associated. Depth was defined as the fraction of total T cells that were SARS-CoV-2-associated. Using the MIRA data, each spike-specific TCR was assigned both to the spike region to which the TCR was reactive and to a CD4 or CD8 class. Log10-transformed breadth and depth values were compared by one-way ANOVA with Sidak's multiple comparisons tests. TCRdb re-hosts the immuneACCESS table, in-frame sequences only. Its copies lack some clones; in the studies checked, an unresolved V gene accounts for under half of them, and the cause for the rest is not known. The V and J calls and clone size are taken from that table; D and trimming were inferred from the DNA. Here the sample has about 110,000 clones; 85% to 90% occur a single time. The top ten clonotypes cover about 5% of the sample.

The TCR sequence derives from an adult in good health. The V and J genes are TRBV6-5 and TRBJ1-1; tentative D gene TRBD1, with 5 bases matching. This sample comprised peripheral blood, obtained on day 0 of AZD1222 vaccination. The nucleotide sequence reads as follows: TGTGCCAGCAGTACCCGAGGGGCTGAAGCTTTCTTT. It translates to CASSTRGAEAFF.